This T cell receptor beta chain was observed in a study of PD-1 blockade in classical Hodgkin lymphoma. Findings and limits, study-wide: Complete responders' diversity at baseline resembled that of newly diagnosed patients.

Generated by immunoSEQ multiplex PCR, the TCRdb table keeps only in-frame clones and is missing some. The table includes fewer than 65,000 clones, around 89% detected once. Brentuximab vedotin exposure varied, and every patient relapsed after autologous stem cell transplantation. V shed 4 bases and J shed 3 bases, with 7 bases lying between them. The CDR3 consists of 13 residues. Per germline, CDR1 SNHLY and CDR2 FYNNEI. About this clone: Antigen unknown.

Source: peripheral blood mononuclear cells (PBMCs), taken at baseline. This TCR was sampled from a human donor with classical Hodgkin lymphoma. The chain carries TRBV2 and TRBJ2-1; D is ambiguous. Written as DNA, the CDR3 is TGTGCCAGCAGTGTAAGGGTCTACAATGAGCAGTTCTTC. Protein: CASSVRVYNEQFF.